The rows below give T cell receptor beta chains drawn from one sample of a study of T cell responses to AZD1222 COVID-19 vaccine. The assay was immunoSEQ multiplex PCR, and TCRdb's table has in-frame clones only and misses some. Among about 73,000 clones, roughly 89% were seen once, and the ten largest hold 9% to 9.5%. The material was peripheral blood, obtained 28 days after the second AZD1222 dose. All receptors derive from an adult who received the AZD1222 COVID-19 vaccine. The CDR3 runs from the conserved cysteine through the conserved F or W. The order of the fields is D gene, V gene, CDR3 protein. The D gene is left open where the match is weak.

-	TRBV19	CAGAGDGNTIYF
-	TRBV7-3	CASSRSPTRTDTQYF
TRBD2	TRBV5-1	CASSTSASGGHEQFF
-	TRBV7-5	CVRSPIQGIRGNTIYF
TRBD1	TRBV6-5	CASRPTGDVDTQYF
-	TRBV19	CASSIPRRQSGTEAFF
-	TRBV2	CASSERGGYLRYNEQFF
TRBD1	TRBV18	CASSPSGQDYGYTF
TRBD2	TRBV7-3	CASSLIRKGLADSYNEQFF
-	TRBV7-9	CASRIGAGPPDTQYF
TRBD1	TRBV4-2	CASSQDPNGQGWTDTQYF
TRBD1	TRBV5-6	CASSTRQGTNEKLFF
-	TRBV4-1	CASTENREGANYGYTF
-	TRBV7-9	CASSVIREAFF
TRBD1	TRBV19	CASSNTGGSSSNQPQHF
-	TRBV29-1	CSVAPKGLNTEAFF
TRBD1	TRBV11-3	CASSFYGQASSYNEQFF
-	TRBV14	CASSRKTQSGTGELFF
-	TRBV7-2	CASMGGRSGYTF
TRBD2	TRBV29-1	CSSLPPRLAGPQYF
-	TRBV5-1	CASSFLGQERTEAFF
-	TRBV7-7	CASSQARHTGELFF
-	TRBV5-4	CASTSGRGDTEAFF
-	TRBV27	CASSSPPNYGYTF
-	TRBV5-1	CASSYGGDYGYTF
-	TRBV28	CASSPGDGNTIYF
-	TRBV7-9	CASSSEAGWSSYNEQFF
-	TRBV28	CASSLIGNTIYF
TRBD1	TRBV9	CASSGQGVEADTQYF
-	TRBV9	CASSSAGVIGGYTF
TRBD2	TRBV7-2	CASSLGLAGIYEQYF
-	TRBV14	CASSQSSYNEQFF
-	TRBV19	CASTSTGRVGELFF
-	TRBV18	CASSPPPAQETQYF
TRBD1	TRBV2	CASRTRTGVHEQYF
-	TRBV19	CASRVTGGSPLHF
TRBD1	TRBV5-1	CASSTGQGGSYTGELFF
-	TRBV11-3	CASSSINEQFF
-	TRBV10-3	CAISLAGDNYGYTF
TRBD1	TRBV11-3	CASSFGTGKADTQYF
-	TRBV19	CASSTGRGEKLFF
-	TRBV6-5	CASSYPRSPLHF
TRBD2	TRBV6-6	CASSRLSGALKTGELFF
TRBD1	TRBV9	CASSGGQFNTEAFF
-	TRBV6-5	CASSLLQGYGYTF
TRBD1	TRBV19	CASSMGTGAGELFF
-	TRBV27	CASRTPRGQSSYEQYF
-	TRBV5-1	CARDSNSPLHF
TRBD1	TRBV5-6	CASSHAGGGTEAFF
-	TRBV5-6	CASSFRGRNTEAFF